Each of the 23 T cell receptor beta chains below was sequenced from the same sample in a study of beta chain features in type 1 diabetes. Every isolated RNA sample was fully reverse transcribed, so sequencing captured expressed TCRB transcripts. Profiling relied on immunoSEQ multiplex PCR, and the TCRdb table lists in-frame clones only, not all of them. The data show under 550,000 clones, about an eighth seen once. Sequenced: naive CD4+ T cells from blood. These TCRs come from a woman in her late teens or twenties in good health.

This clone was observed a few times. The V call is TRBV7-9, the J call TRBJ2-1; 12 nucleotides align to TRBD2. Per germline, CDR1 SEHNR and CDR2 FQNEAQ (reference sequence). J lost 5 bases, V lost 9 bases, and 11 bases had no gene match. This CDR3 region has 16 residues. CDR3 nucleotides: TGTGCCAGGACTCGTCTAGCGGGAGGGCGTGACAATGAGCAGTTCTTC. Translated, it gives CARTRLAGGRDNEQFF.

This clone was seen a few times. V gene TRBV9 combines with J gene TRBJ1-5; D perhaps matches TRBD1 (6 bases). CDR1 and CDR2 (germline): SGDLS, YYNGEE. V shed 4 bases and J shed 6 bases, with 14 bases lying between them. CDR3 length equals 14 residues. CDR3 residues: CASSNEGGFQPQHF. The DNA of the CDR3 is TGTGCCAGCAGCAATGAGGGGGGGTTTCAGCCCCAGCATTTT.

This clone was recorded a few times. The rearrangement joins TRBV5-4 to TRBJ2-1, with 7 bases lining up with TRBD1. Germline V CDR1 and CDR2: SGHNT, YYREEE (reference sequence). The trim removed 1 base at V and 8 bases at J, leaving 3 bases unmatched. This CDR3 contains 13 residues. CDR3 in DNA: TGTGCCAGCAGCTTGAGGGACAGTCATGAGCAGTTCTTC. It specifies CASSLRDSHEQFF.

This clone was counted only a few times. The CDR3 spells CATSAGPKNIQYF. CDR3 nucleotide sequence: TGTGCCACCAGTGCGGGGCCCAAAAACATTCAGTACTTC. V and J are TRBV19 and TRBJ2-4; tentative D call: TRBD2 (6 bases). This CDR3 is built from 13 residues. Per germline, CDR1 LNHDA and CDR2 SQIVND (reference sequence). Trimming took 10 bases from V and 2 from J, leaving 12 bases between them. Supplemented by reference TRBV19 and TRBJ2-4, the full variable domain reads DGGITQSPKYLFRKEGQNVTLSCEQNLNHDAMYWYRQDPGQGLRLIYYSQIVNDFQKGDIAEGYSVSREKKESFPLTVTSAQKNPTAFYLCATSAGPKNIQYFGAGTRLSVL.

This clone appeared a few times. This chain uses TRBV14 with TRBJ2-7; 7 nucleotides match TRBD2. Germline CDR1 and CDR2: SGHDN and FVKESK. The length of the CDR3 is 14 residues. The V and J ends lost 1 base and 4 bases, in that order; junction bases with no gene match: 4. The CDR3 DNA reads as TGTGCCAGCAGCCAAGGTCCTAGCGGATACGAGCAGTACTTC. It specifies CASSQGPSGYEQYF.

The CDR3 sequence: CSVTRTRTNEQFF. The CDR3 DNA is TGCAGCGTTACCCGGACTAGAACCAATGAGCAGTTCTTC. The J gene is TRBJ2-1, the V gene TRBV29-1; 7 nucleotides line up with TRBD2. CDR1 and CDR2 (germline): SQVTM, ANQGSEA. The trim removed 5 bases at V and 6 bases at J, leaving 7 bases unmatched. This CDR3 is built from 13 residues.

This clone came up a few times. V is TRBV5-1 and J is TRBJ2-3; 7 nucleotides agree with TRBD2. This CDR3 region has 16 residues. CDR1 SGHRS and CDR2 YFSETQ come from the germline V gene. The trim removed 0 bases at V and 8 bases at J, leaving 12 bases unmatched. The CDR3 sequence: CASSLESGALPGTQYF. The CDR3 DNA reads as TGCGCCAGCAGCTTGGAGAGCGGGGCTCTACCGGGTACGCAGTATTTT.

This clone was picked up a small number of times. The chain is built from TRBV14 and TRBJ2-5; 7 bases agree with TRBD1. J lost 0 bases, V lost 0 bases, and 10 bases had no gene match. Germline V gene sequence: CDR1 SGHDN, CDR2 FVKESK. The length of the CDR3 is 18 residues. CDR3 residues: CASSQDWESDRDQETQYF. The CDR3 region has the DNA TGTGCCAGCAGCCAAGATTGGGAAAGTGACAGGGACCAAGAGACCCAGTACTTC.

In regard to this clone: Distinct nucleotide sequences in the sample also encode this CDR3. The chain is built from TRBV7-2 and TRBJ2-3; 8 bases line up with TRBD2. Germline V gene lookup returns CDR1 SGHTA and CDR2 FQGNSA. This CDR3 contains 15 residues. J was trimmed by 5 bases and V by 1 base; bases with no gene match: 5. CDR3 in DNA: TGTGCCAGCAGCTTAGAGGCGGGGGGCGGAGATACGCAGTATTTT. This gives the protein CASSLEAGGGDTQYF.

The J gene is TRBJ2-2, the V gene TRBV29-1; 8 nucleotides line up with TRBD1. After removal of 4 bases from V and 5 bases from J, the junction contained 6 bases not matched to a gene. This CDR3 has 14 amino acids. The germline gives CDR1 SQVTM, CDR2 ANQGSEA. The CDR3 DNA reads TGCAGCGTTGTCCCCAGGGGGCGAACCGGGGAGCTGTTTTTT. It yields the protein CSVVPRGRTGELFF.

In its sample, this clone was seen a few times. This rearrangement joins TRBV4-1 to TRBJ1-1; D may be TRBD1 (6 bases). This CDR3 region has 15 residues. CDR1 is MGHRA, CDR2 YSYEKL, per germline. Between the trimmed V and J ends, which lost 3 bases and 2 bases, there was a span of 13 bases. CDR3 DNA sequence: TGCGCCAGCAGCCACCTCGGACAGAGAAACACTGAAGCTTTCTTT. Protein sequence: CASSHLGQRNTEAFF.

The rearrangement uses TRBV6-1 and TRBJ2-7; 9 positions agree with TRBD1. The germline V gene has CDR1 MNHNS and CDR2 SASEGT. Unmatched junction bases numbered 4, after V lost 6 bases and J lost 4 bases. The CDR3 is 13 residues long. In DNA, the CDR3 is TGTGCCAGCAGCCGGGACAGGGCGTACGAGCAGTACGTC. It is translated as CASSRDRAYEQYV.

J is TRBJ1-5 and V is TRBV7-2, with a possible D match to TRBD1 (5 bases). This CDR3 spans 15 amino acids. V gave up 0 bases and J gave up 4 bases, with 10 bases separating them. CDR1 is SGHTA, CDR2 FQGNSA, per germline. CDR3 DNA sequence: TGTGCCAGCAGCTTAGCTCAGGGTTTTAATCAGCCCCAGCATTTT. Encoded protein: CASSLAQGFNQPQHF.

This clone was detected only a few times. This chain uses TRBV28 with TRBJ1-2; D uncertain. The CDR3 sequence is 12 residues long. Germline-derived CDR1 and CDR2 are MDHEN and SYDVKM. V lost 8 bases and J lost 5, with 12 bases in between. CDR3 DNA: TGTGCCAGCCAAACGGGAGGGTATGGCTACACCTTC. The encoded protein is CASQTGGYGYTF.

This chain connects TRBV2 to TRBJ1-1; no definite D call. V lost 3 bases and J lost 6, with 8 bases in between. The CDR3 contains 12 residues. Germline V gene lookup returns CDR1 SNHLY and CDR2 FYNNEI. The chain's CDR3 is CASSDYPSEAFF. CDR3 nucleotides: TGTGCCAGCAGTGATTACCCGTCTGAAGCTTTCTTT.

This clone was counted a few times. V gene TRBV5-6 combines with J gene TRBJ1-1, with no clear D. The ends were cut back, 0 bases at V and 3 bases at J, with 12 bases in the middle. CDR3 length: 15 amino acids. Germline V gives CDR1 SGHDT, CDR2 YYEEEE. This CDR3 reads CASSLVGYFDTEAFF. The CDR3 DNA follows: TGTGCCAGCAGCTTGGTGGGATACTTCGACACTGAAGCTTTCTTT.

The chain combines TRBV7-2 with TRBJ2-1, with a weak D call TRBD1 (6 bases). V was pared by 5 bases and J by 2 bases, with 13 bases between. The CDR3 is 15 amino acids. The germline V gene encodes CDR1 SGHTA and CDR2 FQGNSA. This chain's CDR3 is CASSPPGVPYNEQFF. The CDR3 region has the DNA TGTGCCAGCAGCCCTCCAGGGGTTCCCTACAATGAGCAGTTCTTC. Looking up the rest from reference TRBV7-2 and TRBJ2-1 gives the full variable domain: GAGVSQSPSNKVTEKGKDVELRCDPISGHTALYWYRQSLGQGLEFLIYFQGNSAPDKSGLPSDRFSAERTGGSVSTLTIQRTQQEDSAVYLCASSPPGVPYNEQFFGPGTRLTVL.

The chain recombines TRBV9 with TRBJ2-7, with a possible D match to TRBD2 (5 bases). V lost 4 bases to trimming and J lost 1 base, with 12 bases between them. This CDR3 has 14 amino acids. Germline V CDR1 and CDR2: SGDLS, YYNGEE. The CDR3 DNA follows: TGTGCCAGCAGCCCGATGGGGAGTTCCTACGAGCAGTACTTC. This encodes CASSPMGSSYEQYF.

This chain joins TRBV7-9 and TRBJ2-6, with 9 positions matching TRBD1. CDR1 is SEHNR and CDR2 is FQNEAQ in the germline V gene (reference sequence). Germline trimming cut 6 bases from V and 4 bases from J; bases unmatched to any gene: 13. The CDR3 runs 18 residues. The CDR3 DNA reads TGTGCCAGCAGACGCCGGGACAGGGACTCGCAAGGGGCCAACGTCCTGACTTTC. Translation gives CASRRRDRDSQGANVLTF.

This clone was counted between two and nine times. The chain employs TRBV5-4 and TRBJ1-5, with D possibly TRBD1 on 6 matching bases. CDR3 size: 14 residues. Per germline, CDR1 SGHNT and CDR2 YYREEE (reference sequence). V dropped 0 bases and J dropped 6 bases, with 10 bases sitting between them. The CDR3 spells CASSLAGVGQPQHF. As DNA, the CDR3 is TGTGCCAGCAGCTTGGCAGGGGTCGGTCAGCCCCAGCATTTT.

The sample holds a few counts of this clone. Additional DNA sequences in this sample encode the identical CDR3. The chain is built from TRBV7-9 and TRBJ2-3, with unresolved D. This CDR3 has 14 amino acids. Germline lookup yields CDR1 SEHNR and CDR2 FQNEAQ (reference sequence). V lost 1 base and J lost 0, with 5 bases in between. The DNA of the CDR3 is TGTGCCAGCAGCTTAGGTACTAGCACAGATACGCAGTATTTT. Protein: CASSLGTSTDTQYF. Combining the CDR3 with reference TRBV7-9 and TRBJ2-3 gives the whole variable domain DTGVSQNPRHKITKRGQNVTFRCDPISEHNRLYWYRQTLGQGPEFLTYFQNEAQLEKSRLLSDRFSAERPKGSFSTLEIQRTEQGDSAMYLCASSLGTSTDTQYFGPGTRLTVL.

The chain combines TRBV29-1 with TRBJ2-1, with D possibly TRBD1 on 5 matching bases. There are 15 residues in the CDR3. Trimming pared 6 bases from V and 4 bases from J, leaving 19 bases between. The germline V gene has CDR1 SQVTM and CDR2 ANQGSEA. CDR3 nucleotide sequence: TGCAGCGTAAAAGGGGATGCCACACGTTACAATGAGCAGTTCTTC. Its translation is CSVKGDATRYNEQFF.

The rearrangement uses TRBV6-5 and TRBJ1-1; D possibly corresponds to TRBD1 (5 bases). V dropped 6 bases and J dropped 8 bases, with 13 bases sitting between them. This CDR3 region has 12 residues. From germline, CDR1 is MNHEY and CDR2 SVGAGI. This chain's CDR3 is CASRNRRGEAFF. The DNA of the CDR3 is TGTGCCAGCAGAAACAGGCGGGGAGAAGCTTTCTTT.